One and the same sample provided the 14 T cell receptor beta chains below, sequenced in a study of OX40 agonist ivuxolimab in advanced cancers. The table came from immunoSEQ multiplex PCR; TCRdb's copy has only in-frame clones and leaves some out. The sample yields about 82,000 clones, roughly nine tenths seen once. The sample in question was CD4+ or CD8+ T cells sorted from blood, obtained in a trial of the OX40 agonist ivuxolimab. The receptor source for this set is an adult with an advanced solid tumor such as melanoma, head and neck, liver or kidney cancer.

The chain recombines TRBV5-1 with TRBJ1-5; perhaps TRBD1 as D (5 bases). Germline V gene sequence: CDR1 SGHRS, CDR2 YFSETQ. This CDR3 spans 15 amino acids. The V end lost 0 bases, the J end lost 3 bases, and 10 bases lay between the germline ends. The CDR3 loop is CASSLGQGYNQPQHF. DNA for the CDR3: TGCGCCAGCAGCTTGGGGCAGGGCTACAATCAGCCCCAGCATTTT.

The V gene is TRBV2, the J gene TRBJ2-5; TRBD1 agrees at 7 bases. J was trimmed by 5 bases and V by 4 bases; bases with no gene match: 10. Germline values: CDR1 SNHLY, CDR2 FYNNEI. The CDR3 is 15 amino acids. CDR3 coding DNA: TGTGCCAGCAGTGCTACCAGGGGGTTGGAGGAGACCCAGTACTTC. Translating it yields CASSATRGLEETQYF.

The chain is built from TRBV19 and TRBJ2-6; no reliable D call. CDR1 is LNHDA, CDR2 SQIVND, per germline (reference sequence). The V end was cut by 3 bases, the J end by 3 bases, with 3 bases between. This CDR3 contains 13 residues. The CDR3 region is CASSMGGANVLTF. The CDR3 DNA reads as TGTGCCAGTAGTATGGGTGGGGCCAACGTCCTGACTTTC.

J is TRBJ2-7 and V is TRBV7-2, with a tentative D call TRBD1 (5 bases). The CDR3 consists of 14 residues. The germline V gene has CDR1 SGHTA and CDR2 FQGNSA. Trimming left V 5 bases short and J 5 bases short, with 16 bases between. The CDR3 sequence: CASSPQGSAHEQYF. CDR3 nucleotide sequence: TGTGCCAGCAGCCCTCAGGGCAGTGCGCACGAGCAGTACTTC.

The chain has TRBV5-6 and TRBJ1-2; D gene uncertain. The CDR3 is 12 amino acids. Germline CDR1 SGHDT, CDR2 YYEEEE. V was shortened by 4 bases and J by 4 bases, with 8 bases between the two germline ends. CDR3 in DNA: TGTGCCAGCAGCCTTGGAATCTATGGCTACACCTTC. This gives the protein CASSLGIYGYTF. Together with reference TRBV5-6 and TRBJ1-2, the CDR3 gives the full variable domain: DAGVTQSPTHLIKTRGQQVTLRCSPKSGHDTVSWYQQALGQGPQFIFQYYEEEERQRGNFPDRFSGHQFPNYSSELNVNALLLGDSALYLCASSLGIYGYTFGSGTRLTVV.

The chain has TRBV5-1 and TRBJ2-7; 10 bases fit TRBD2. CDR1 SGHRS and CDR2 YFSETQ come from the germline V gene. Trimming at V came to 3 bases and at J to 3 bases, leaving 9 bases not matched to a gene. The CDR3 totals 16 residues. CDR3 amino acids: CASSSGLAFALYEQYF. For the CDR3, the DNA is TGCGCCAGCAGCTCGGGACTAGCGTTCGCTCTCTACGAGCAGTACTTC.

The V call is TRBV5-1, the J call TRBJ2-3, with D uncertain. CDR1 is SGHRS and CDR2 is YFSETQ in the germline V gene. The CDR3 runs to 14 residues. The V gene lost 0 bases and the J gene lost 0 bases, with 5 bases spanning the gap. The CDR3 DNA sequence: TGCGCCAGCAGCTTGGTATCCAGCACAGATACGCAGTATTTT. This translates into CASSLVSSTDTQYF.

This clone was detected once. The chain carries TRBV28 and TRBJ1-5, with a weak D call TRBD1 (6 bases). CDR1 is MDHEN, CDR2 SYDVKM, per germline. The CDR3 totals 15 residues. The germline V and J ends were trimmed by 6 bases and 0 bases, with 12 bases remaining between them. The CDR3 DNA is TGTGCCAGCAGCCTAGGGGGGTATAGCAATCAGCCCCAGCATTTT. Translating gives CASSLGGYSNQPQHF.

J is TRBJ1-5 and V is TRBV19, with no clear D. Germline V lookup: CDR1 LNHDA, CDR2 SQIVND (reference sequence). The CDR3 is made up of 14 amino acids. V lost 7 bases to trimming and J lost 1 base, with 11 bases between them. The CDR3 loop is CASTTASSNQPQHF. DNA of the CDR3: TGTGCCAGTACCACCGCATCGAGCAATCAGCCCCAGCATTTT.

In this sample, this clone turned up once. This chain uses TRBV6-6 with TRBJ1-1, with 8 bases that match TRBD1. This CDR3 comprises 15 residues. Germline V gene sequence: CDR1 MNHNY, CDR2 SVGAGI (reference sequence). V trimming: 8 bases; J trimming: 0 bases; junction bases outside the gene matches: 8. This chain's CDR3 is CASRDPGQVNTEAFF. The CDR3 coding sequence is TGTGCCAGCCGAGATCCGGGACAGGTGAACACTGAAGCTTTCTTT.

CDR3 nucleotides: TGTGCCAGCAGTTCGGGACTAGCGCTTAATGAGCAGTTCTTC. Protein product: CASSSGLALNEQFF. This chain uses TRBV28 with TRBJ2-1, with 10 bases fitting TRBD2. Trimming removed 4 bases from V and 7 bases from J; junction bases left unmatched: 4. CDR1 MDHEN and CDR2 SYDVKM come from the germline V gene. The CDR3 consists of 14 residues.

The CDR3 protein is CASRGPSGANTGELFF. The CDR3 DNA reads TGTGCCAGCAGAGGGCCTAGCGGGGCGAACACCGGGGAGCTGTTTTTT. J is TRBJ2-2 and V is TRBV5-4; 9 bases are a match to TRBD2. The trim removed 5 bases at V and 0 bases at J, leaving 5 bases unmatched. Germline V gene data show CDR1 as SGHNT and CDR2 as YYREEE (reference sequence). This CDR3 comprises 16 residues.

The rearrangement links TRBV11-3 to TRBJ2-5; D is unclear. This CDR3 spans 13 amino acids. With 3 bases removed from V and 7 bases from J, the gap between germline ends came to 12 bases. The germline CDR1 and CDR2 sequences are SGHNT and YENEEA. Here the CDR3 DNA reads TGTGCCAGCAGCTTTGATCCCGCCGGGACCCAGTACTTC. Translating gives CASSFDPAGTQYF.

The CDR3, as DNA: TGTGCCAGCAGTAGCCCCTTAAGGGGGGGTCGCTCCTACAATGAGCAGTTCTTC. Its protein product is CASSSPLRGGRSYNEQFF. This rearrangement joins TRBV27 to TRBJ2-1; tentative D call: TRBD2 (7 bases). Germline CDR1 and CDR2: MNHEY and SMNVEV (reference sequence). The CDR3 spans 18 residues. Trimming cost V 5 bases and J 0 bases, with 20 bases left between them.